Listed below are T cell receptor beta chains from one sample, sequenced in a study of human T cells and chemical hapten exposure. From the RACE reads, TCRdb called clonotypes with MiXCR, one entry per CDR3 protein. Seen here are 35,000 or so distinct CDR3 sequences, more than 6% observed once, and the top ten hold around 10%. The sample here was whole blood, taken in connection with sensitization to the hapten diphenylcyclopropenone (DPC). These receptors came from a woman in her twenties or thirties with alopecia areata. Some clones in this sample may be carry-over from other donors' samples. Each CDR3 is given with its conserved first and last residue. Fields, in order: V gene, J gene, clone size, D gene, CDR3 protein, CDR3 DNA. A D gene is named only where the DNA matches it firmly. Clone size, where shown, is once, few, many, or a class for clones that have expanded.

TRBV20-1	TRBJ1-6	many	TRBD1	CSAYPGQGGSPLHF	TGCAGTGCCTACCCGGGACAGGGAGGGTCACCCCTCCACTTT
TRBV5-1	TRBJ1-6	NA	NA	CASSPRSESSYNSPLHF	TGCGCCAGCAGCCCCCGGTCGGAGAGCTCCTATAATTCACCCCTCCACTTT
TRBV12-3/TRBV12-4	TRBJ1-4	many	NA	CASTTYPRGEKLFF	TGTGCCAGCACTACCTACCCACGAGGTGAAAAACTATTTTTT
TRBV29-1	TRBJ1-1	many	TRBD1	CSVGWDRGTMNTEAFF	TGCAGCGTTGGGTGGGACAGGGGCACAATGAACACTGAAGCTTTCTTT
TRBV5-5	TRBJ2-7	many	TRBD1	CASSVYPGTDYEQYF	TGTGCCAGCAGCGTCTACCCCGGGACAGACTACGAGCAGTACTTC
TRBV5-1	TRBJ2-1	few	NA	CASSLGQRKDEQFF	TGCGCCAGCAGCTTGGGACAGCGCAAGGATGAGCAGTTCTTC
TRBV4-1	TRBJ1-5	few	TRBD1	CASSQDLGSAGGNNQPQHF	TGCGCCAGCAGCCAAGATCTAGGATCGGCAGGGGGTAACAATCAGCCCCAGCATTTT
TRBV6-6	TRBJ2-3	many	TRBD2	CASSSGGVADTQYF	TGTGCCAGCAGTAGCGGGGGGGTTGCAGATACGCAGTATTTT
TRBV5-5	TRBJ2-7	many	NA	CASSLVGSAYEQYF	TGTGCCAGCAGCTTGGTTGGCAGTGCCTACGAGCAGTACTTC
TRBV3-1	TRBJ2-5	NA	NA	CASSQFLGRETQYF	TGTGCCAGCAGCCAATTCCTAGGGAGGGAGACCCAGTACTTC
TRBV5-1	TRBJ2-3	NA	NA	CASSLEWGQSTDTQYF	TGCGCCAGCAGCTTGGAATGGGGGCAAAGCACAGATACGCAGTATTTT
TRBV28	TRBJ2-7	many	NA	CASTVFLGPSSYEQYF	TGTGCCAGCACTGTTTTCCTCGGGCCAAGCTCCTACGAGCAGTACTTC
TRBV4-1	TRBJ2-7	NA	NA	CASSQDETGKTYEQYF	TGCGCCAGCAGCCAAGACGAAACAGGGAAAACCTACGAGCAGTACTTC